This paragraph covers one T cell receptor (beta chain) sequence. The antigen it recognizes is unknown. No base qualities exist here, and no much larger clone lies one base off it. This entry belongs to a study of long-term antiretroviral therapy in people with HIV (dated by TCRdb to between 2021 and 2022). In the study overall: The earliest samples were collected approximately a decade before the 2015 WHO recommendation for immediate ART, a period when ART was typically delayed until CD4 counts fell. A retrospective serial study tested whether ART initiation and durable HIV suppression were associated with changes in peripheral blood TRB repertoire composition and diversity. The cohort contributed about 200 cryopreserved PBMC samples from around 30 adults with confirmed HIV infection, collected serially over a mean of about six years (range 1-12). About 40% of the 30 participants with HIV were female. No cross-contamination during QIAcube processing turned up in test extractions that ran a monoclonal T-cell line alongside more than 30 polyclonal samples. General conclusions and limits of the study: Owing to limited PBMC availability, only the TCR beta chain was sequenced, without alpha chain pairing. Samples dated from the mid-2000s to the late 2010s, and the ART regimens used may be less effective than current ones. Because pre-ART samples had limited cell numbers, profiling was done on unsorted PBMC rather than on sorted CD4+ and CD8+ T cells. HIV repertoires had narrower CDR3 length ranges than controls, and the network structure suggested an antigen-experienced repertoire that shifted only slightly toward naive after ART. No data were available on ART adherence, viral resistance or therapy changes, limiting inferences about post-ART repertoire changes. A significant increase in TRB diversity was found to be associated with ART initiation, although TRB diversity was observed to remain significantly below that of transplant donor controls even after long-term ART. At every time point, the repertoire was dominated by expanded TRB clones first identified before ART initiation, although this dominance fluctuated and, in many PLHIV, declined after ART.

To be included, a participant needed at least one PBMC sample from before ART initiation plus at least two post-ART samples. Every participant with HIV received treatment in the United States of America. Before DNA extraction, cryopreserved samples of roughly 0.9-10 million PBMC were thawed and then washed. At the time of the earliest PBMC sample, participants with HIV were aged between roughly 23 and 60 years. Each participant contributed PBMC samples from 1-4 timepoints before ART initiation and 2-8 timepoints after ART initiation, with a median of 7 samples. For every participant, serial HIV viral load, CD4+ T-cell count, ART history and demographic data were obtained. Genomic DNA was extracted from unsorted PBMC with a Qiagen kit on a QIAcube, processed in batches of 12 samples. The immunoSEQ hsTCRB v3.0 assay was used at survey level resolution for TRB variable region sequencing. TRB sequencing targeted a depth of roughly 35,000-55,000 T-cell genomes per sample. Pooled TRB libraries were sequenced on an Illumina MiSeq with a v3 150-cycle kit. The authors' analysis ran thus. Repertoire analysis was run in R within a reproducible Nextflow workflow that covered QC, data transformation and analysis. Custom analyses were implemented in LymphoSeq2, an R package for AIRR-Seq data exploration. A few samples that yielded fewer than 5000 total TRB sequences were excluded, so that approximately 170 HIV repertoires were analyzed. Among the roughly 200 retained HIV repertoires, 55 to 60 were collected before ART initiation and fewer than 150 were collected after ART initiation. Repertoires were downsampled to 5000 TRB nucleotide sequences, and summary statistics were averaged over 100 downsampling iterations. Only TRB sequences with CDR3 regions of at least seven amino acids were retained for analysis. Diversity was measured with a Shannon entropy-derived clonality score and the Gini coefficient. In repertoire networks, the top 5000 CDR3 amino acid sequences were linked whenever an edit distance of one separated two sequences. For TRB CDR3 amino acid sequences, antigen specificity groups and MHC restriction were predicted with GLIPH2. To flag known CMV, EBV, HIV or tissue antigen associations, CDR3 amino acid sequences were matched against VDJdb and McPAS-TCR. Pre-ART, post-ART and control groups were compared with Wilcoxon signed-rank tests and Holm-Bonferroni correction. TCRdb obtained this table from immuneACCESS and retained in-frame rearrangements with V and J assigned. These tables miss some clones; where compared with another copy, unresolved V genes account for less than half of the shortfall, and the remainder is unexplained. The D gene and trimming were derived from the DNA, and the V and J assignments and clone size from that table. For this sample the table gives about 24,000 clones, of which around 84% were detected only once. The ten most abundant clones make up about 2.4% of the sample.

The CDR3 measures 15 amino acids from cysteine to phenylalanine. Here the CDR3 DNA is all that survives: 45 bases in frame from base 1. Taken from the germline V gene (reference sequence), the CDR1 and CDR2 loops are PRHDT and FYEKMQ. Relative to germline, V is missing 6 bases and J is missing 6 bases, with 5 bases of the junction outside any gene match. This receptor was taken from a man between 45 and 60 years old with HIV. The sequencing here drew on unsorted PBMCs, taken 3 years after starting antiretroviral therapy. Recombination joined TRBV13 with TRBJ2-1, with 13 bases aligning to TRBD2. The sequence in DNA is TGTGCCAGCAGTGGACTAGCGGGAGAATCCAATGAGCAGTTCTTC. This is translated as CASSGLAGESNEQFF.